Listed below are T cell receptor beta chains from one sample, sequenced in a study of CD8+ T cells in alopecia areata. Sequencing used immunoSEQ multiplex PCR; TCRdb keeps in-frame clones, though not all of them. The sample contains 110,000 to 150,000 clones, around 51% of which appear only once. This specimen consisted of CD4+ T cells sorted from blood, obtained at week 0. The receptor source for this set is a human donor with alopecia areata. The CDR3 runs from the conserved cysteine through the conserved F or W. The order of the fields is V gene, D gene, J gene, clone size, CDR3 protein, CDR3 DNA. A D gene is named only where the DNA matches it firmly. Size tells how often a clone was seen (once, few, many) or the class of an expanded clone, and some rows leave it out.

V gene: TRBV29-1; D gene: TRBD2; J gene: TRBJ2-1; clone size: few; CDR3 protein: CSVEGASGGSSYNEQFF; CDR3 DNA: TGCAGCGTTGAAGGGGCTAGCGGGGGTAGCTCCTACAATGAGCAGTTCTTC
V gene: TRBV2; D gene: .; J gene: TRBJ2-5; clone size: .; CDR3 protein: CASSGVGVRETQYF; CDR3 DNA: TGTGCCAGCAGTGGAGTGGGAGTCAGAGAGACCCAGTACTTC
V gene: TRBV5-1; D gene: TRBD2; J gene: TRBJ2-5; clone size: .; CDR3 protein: CASSLGIELAGETQYF; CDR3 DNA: TGCGCCAGCAGCTTGGGAATTGAACTAGCGGGAGAGACCCAGTACTTC
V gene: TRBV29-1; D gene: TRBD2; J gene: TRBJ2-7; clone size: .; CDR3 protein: CSVDRLAVLAGEQYF; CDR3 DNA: TGCAGCGTTGATCGGCTAGCGGTACTAGCGGGGGAGCAGTACTTC
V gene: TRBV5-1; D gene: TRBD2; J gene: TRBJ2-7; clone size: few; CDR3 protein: CASSDSPSGSSYEQYF; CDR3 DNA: TGCGCCAGCAGCGATTCTCCTAGCGGGAGCTCCTACGAGCAGTACTTC
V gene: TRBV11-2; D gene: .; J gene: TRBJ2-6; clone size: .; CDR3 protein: CASSRAGGVSGANVLTF; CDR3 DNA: TGTGCCAGCAGCCGAGCGGGCGGGGTCTCTGGGGCCAACGTCCTGACTTTC
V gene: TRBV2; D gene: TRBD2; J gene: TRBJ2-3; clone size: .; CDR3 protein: CASKTSGSTDTQYF; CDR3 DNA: TGTGCCAGCAAAACTAGCGGGAGCACAGATACGCAGTATTTT
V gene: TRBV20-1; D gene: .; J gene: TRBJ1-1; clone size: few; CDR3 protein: CSAPETSAFF; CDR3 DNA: TGCAGTGCTCCCGAAACGTCAGCTTTCTTT
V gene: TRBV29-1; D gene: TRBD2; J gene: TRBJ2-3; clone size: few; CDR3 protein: CSVQRLAGADTQYF; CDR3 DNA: TGCAGCGTCCAGAGACTAGCGGGAGCAGATACGCAGTATTTT
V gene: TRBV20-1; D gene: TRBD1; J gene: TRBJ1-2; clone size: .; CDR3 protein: CSAPGGNGYTF; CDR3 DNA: TGCAGTGCGCCAGGGGGCAATGGCTACACCTTC
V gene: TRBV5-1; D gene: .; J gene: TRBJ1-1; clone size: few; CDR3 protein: CASSLAGGEAFF; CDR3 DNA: TGCGCCAGCAGCTTGGCGGGGGGTGAAGCTTTCTTT
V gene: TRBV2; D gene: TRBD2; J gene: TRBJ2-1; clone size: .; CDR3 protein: CASRDWTSGNNEQFF; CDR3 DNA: TGTGCCAGCAGAGATTGGACTAGCGGGAACAATGAGCAGTTCTTC
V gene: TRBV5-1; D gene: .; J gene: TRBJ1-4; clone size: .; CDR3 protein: CASSWGAGEKLFF; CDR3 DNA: TGCGCCAGCAGCTGGGGGGCCGGAGAAAAACTGTTTTTT
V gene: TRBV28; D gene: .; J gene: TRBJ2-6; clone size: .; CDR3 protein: CASSISVSGANVLTF; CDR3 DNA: TGTGCCAGCAGTATAAGTGTCTCTGGGGCCAACGTCCTGACTTTC
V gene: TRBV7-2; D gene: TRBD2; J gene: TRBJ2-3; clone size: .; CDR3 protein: CASSLRLAASTDTQYF; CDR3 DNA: TGTGCCAGCAGCTTACGACTAGCGGCTAGCACAGATACGCAGTATTTT
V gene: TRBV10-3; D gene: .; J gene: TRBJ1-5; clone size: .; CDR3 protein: CAISEAPYGQPQHF; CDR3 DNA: TGTGCCATCAGTGAGGCTCCTTATGGGCAGCCCCAGCATTTT
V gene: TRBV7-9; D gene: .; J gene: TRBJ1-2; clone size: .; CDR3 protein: CASSFSGQPNYGYTF; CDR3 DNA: TGTGCCAGCAGCTTTTCAGGCCAACCCAACTATGGCTACACCTTC
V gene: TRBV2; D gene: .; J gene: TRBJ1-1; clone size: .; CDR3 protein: CASSGVHGLRTEAFF; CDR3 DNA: TGTGCCAGCAGCGGAGTTCATGGGCTGCGCACTGAAGCTTTCTTT
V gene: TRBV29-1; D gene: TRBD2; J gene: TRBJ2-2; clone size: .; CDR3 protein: CSVDPLAGNTGELFF; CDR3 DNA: TGCAGCGTTGACCCCCTAGCGGGAAACACCGGGGAGCTGTTTTTT
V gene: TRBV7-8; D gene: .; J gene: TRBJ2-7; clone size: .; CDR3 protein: CASSLEVSDSYEQYF; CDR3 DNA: TGTGCCAGCAGCTTAGAGGTCAGCGATTCCTACGAGCAGTACTTC
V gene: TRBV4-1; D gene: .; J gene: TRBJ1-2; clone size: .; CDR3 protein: CASSQGAGRRAGYTF; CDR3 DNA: TGCGCCAGCAGCCAGGGGGCAGGGCGCCGGGCGGGCTACACCTTC
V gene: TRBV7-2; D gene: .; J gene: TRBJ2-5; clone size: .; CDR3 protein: CASSSADPGVGETQYF; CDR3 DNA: TGTGCCAGCAGCTCAGCGGACCCGGGAGTGGGAGAGACCCAGTACTTC
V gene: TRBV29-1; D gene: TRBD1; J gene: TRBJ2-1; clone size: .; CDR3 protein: CSDRTGNINEQFF; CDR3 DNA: TGCAGCGACCGGACAGGAAACATCAATGAGCAGTTCTTC
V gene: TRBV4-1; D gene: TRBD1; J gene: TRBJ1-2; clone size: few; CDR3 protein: CASSQELRTGGRLASGYTF; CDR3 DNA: TGCGCCAGCAGCCAAGAATTAAGGACAGGGGGCAGGTTAGCGAGTGGCTACACCTTC
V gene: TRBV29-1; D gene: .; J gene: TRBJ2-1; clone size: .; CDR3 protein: CSVEIRVGRETYNEQFF; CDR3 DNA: TGCAGCGTTGAAATTAGAGTTGGCAGGGAGACCTACAATGAGCAGTTCTTC
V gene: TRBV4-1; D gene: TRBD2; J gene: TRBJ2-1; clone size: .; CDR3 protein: CASSQGLADYNEQFF; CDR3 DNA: TGCGCCAGCAGCCAAGGACTAGCGGACTACAATGAGCAGTTCTTC
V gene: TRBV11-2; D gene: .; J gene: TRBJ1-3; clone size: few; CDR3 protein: CASSFGRSFSGNTIYF; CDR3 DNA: TGTGCCAGCAGCTTTGGACGGTCGTTCTCTGGAAACACCATATATTTT
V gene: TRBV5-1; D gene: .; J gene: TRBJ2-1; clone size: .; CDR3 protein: CASSLDGGAYNEQFF; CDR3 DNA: TGCGCCAGCAGCTTGGACGGGGGCGCCTACAATGAGCAGTTCTTC
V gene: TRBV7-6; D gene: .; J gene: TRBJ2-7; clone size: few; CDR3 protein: CASSLVRTGEQYF; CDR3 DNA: TGTGCCAGCAGCTTGGTTAGGACGGGCGAGCAGTACTTC
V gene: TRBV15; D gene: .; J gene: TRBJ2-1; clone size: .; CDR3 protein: CATSRDRLGAGDNEQFF; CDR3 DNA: TGTGCCACCAGCAGAGATCGCCTGGGAGCGGGTGACAATGAGCAGTTCTTC
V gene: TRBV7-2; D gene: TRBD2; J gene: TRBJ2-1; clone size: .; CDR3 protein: CASSGIAGRGYNEQFF; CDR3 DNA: TGTGCCAGCAGCGGAATAGCGGGGAGAGGCTACAATGAGCAGTTCTTC
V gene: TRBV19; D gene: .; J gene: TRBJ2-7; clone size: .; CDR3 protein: CASSIKLTSYEQYF; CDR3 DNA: TGTGCCAGTAGTATAAAGCTAACCTCCTACGAGCAGTACTTC
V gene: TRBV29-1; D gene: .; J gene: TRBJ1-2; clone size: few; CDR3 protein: CSVEVPTGLSNYGYTF; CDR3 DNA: TGCAGCGTTGAGGTCCCCACAGGGTTGTCGAACTATGGCTACACCTTC
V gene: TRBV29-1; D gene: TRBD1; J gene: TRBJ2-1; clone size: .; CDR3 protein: CSVVDRGGRNYNEQFF; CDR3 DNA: TGCAGCGTTGTGGACAGGGGAGGAAGGAACTACAATGAGCAGTTCTTC
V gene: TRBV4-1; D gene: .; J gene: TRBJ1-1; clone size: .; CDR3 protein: CASSRQDVREAFF; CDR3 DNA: TGCGCCAGCAGCCGGCAAGATGTTCGTGAAGCTTTCTTT
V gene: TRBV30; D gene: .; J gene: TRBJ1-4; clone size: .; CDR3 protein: CAWSARLPARGEKLFF; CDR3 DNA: TGTGCCTGGAGCGCAAGGCTGCCAGCGCGGGGTGAAAAACTGTTTTTT
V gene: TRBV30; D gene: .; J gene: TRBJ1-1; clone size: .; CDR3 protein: CAWASRRTEAFF; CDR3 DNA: TGTGCCTGGGCGAGTCGAAGGACTGAAGCTTTCTTT
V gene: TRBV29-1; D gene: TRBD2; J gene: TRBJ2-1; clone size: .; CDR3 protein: CSVGEVAGVTYNEQFF; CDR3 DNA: TGCAGCGTTGGTGAGGTAGCGGGAGTTACATACAATGAGCAGTTCTTC
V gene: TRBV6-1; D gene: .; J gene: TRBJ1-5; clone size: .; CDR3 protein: CASSARGYSNQPQHF; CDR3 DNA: TGTGCCAGCAGCGCGAGGGGCTATAGCAATCAGCCCCAGCATTTT
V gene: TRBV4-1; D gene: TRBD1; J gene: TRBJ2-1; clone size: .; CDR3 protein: CASSQAYRGAYNEQFF; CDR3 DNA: TGCGCCAGCAGCCAAGCCTACAGGGGCGCCTACAATGAGCAGTTCTTC
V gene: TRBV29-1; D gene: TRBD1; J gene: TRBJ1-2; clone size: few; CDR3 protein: CSVEQQGAGGYTF; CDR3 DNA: TGCAGCGTTGAACAACAGGGGGCGGGAGGCTACACCTTC
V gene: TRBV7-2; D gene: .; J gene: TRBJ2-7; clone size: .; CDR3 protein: CASSLSSGAGGAYEQYF; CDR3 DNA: TGTGCCAGCAGCTTAAGTTCAGGGGCCGGGGGAGCCTACGAGCAGTACTTC
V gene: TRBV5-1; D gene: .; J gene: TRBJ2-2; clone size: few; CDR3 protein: CASNWGNTGELFF; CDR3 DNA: TGCGCCAGCAATTGGGGGAACACCGGGGAGCTGTTTTTT
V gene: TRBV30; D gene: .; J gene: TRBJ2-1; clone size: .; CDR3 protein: CAWSAPPTSRYEQFF; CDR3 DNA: TGTGCCTGGAGTGCCCCTCCGACTAGTAGGTATGAGCAGTTCTTC
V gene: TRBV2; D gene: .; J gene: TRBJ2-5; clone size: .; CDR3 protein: CASSDGGRTQYF; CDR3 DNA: TGTGCCAGCAGTGACGGGGGACGGACCCAGTACTTC
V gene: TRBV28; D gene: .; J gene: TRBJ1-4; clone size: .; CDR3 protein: CARHTSTNEKLFF; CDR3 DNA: TGTGCCCGACACACCTCAACTAATGAAAAACTGTTTTTT
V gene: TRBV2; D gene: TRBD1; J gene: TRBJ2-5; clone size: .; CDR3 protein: CARTTGQETQYF; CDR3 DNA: TGTGCCAGAACGACAGGGCAAGAGACCCAGTACTTC
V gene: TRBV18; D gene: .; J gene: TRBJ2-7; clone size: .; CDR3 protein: CASSPFSGSQSYEQYF; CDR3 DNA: TGTGCCAGCTCACCATTCTCCGGGTCGCAGAGCTACGAGCAGTACTTC
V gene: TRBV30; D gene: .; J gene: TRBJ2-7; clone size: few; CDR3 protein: CASEVLGTYEQYF; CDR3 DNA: TGTGCCTCCGAGGTTTTGGGCACCTACGAGCAGTACTTC